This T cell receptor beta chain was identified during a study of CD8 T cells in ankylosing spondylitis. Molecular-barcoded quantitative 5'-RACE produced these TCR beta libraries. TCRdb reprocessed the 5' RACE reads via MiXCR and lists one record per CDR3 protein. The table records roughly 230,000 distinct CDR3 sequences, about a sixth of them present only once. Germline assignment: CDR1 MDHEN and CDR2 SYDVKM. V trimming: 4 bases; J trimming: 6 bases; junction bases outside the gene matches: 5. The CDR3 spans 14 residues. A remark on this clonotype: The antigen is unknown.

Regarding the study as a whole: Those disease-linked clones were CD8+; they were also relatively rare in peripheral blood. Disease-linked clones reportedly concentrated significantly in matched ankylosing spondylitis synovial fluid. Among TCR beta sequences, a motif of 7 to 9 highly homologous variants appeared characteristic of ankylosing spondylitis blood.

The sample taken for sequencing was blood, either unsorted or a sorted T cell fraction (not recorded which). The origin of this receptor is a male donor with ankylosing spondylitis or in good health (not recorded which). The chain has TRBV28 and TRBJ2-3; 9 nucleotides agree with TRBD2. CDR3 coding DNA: TGTGCCAGCAGTTCCTGGACTAGCGCGGATACGCAGTATTTT. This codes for CASSSWTSADTQYF.